This record looks at one TCR beta chain sequence and its context. Antigen unknown. The junction departs from the called germline gene at one end, perhaps through a read error. This record comes from a study of blood T cells in healthy people across ages. The study's findings and limits: Age advanced and TCR beta diversity per million T cells fell, roughly linearly. It was held that the diversity estimates obtained from one million T cells were underestimates.

Each sample gave at least 7 million isolated PBMCs. Sample-barcoded 5' priming and a J-beta primer mix drove a second PCR of 7 to 11 cycles. TCRdb reprocessed the 5' RACE reads with MiXCR, giving one entry per CDR3 protein. The repertoire includes under 950,000 distinct CDR3 sequences, approximately 22% of them detected once, and 22% sits in the top ten. The germline V gene has CDR1 DFQATT and CDR2 SNEGSKA (reference sequence). This CDR3 spans 15 amino acids. The source material was blood. The rearrangement uses TRBV20-1 and TRBJ1-1, with a tentative D call TRBD1 (6 bases). This receptor was obtained from a man between 65 and 85 years old in good health. The CDR3 sequence: CSATPRTGLNAEAFF. The CDR3 nucleotides read TGCAGTGCTACCCCTCGCACAGGGTTGAACGCTGAAGCTTTCTTT.